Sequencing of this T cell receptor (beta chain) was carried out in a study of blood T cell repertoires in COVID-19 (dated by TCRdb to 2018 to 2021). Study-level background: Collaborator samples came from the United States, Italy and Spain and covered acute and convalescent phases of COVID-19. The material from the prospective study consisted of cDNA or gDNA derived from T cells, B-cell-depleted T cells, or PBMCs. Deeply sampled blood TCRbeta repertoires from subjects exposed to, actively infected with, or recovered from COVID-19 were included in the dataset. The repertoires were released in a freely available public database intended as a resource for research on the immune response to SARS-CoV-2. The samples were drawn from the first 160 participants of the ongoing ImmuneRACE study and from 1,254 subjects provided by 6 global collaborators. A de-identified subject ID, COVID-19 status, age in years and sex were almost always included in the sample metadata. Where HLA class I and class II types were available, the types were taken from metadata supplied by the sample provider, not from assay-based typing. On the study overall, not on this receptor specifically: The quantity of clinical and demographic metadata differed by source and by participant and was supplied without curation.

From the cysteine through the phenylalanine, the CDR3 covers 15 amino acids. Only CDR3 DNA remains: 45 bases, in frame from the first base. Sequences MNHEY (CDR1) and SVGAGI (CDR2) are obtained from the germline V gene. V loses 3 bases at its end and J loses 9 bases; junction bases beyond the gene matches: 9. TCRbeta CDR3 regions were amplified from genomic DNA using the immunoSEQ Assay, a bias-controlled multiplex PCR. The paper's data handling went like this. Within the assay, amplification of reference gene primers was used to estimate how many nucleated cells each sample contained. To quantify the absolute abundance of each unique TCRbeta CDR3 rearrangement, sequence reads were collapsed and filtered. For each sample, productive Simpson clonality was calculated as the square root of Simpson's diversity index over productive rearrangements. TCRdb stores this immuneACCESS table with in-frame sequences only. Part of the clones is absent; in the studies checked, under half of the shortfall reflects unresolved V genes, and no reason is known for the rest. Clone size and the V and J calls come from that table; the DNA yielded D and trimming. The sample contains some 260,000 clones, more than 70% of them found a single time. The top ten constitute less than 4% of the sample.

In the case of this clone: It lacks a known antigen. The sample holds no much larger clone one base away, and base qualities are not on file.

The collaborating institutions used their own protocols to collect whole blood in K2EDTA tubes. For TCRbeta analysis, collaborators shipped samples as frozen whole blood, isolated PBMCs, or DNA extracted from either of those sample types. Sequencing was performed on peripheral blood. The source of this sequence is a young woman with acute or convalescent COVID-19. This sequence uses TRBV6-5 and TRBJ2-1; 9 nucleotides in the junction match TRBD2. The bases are TGTGCCAGCAGTTATCCAGCTAGCGGGAATGGTGAGCAGTTCTTC. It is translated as CASSYPASGNGEQFF.